The 26 T cell receptor beta chains below all came from one sample that was sequenced in a study of blood T cell repertoires in COVID-19 (dated by TCRdb to 2020 to 2022). Preparation of the library involved the immunoSEQ multiplex PCR assay. TCRdb's version of the immuneACCESS table is confined to in-frame rearrangements and falls short of the full clone set. An unresolved V gene accounts for under half of the shortfall where checked; the remainder is of unknown origin. In all, the sample holds tens of thousands of clones, and 90% of those were seen once. Over 3% of the sample is in the top ten clones. Material: peripheral blood. The receptors derive from a human donor in a cohort sampled during active COVID-19.

This chain uses TRBV2 with TRBJ2-7, with TRBD1 matching over 8 bases. J lost 6 bases, V lost 6 bases, and 10 bases had no gene match. This CDR3 has 14 amino acids. Per the germline V gene, CDR1 is SNHLY and CDR2 is FYNNEI. For the CDR3, the DNA is TGTGCCAGCAGGCCCGGGACAGGAGGATTCGAGCAGTACGTC. Protein sequence: CASRPGTGGFEQYV.

This clone was seen a single time. This chain joins TRBV6-2 or TRBV6-3 and TRBJ2-2, with 7 bases fitting TRBD1. Germline trimming cut 4 bases from V and 2 bases from J; bases unmatched to any gene: 7. CDR3 length equals 16 residues. In germline, CDR1 is MNHEY, CDR2 SVGEGT. The CDR3 here is CASSSHGTANTGELFF. In nucleotides, the CDR3 is TGTGCCAGCAGTTCCCACGGGACAGCCAACACCGGGGAGCTGTTTTTT.

This clone is a singleton in its sample. The CDR3 loop is CASTPYAWDRITSEAFF. DNA of the CDR3: TGTGCCAGTACCCCCTATGCATGGGACAGAATAACAAGTGAAGCTTTCTTT. The V gene is TRBV19, the J gene TRBJ1-1, with TRBD1 identical over 7 bases. Per the germline V gene, CDR1 is LNHDA and CDR2 is SQIVND (reference sequence). V gave up 7 bases and J gave up 7 bases; unmatched junction bases: 21. The CDR3 consists of 17 residues. Supplemented by reference TRBV19 and TRBJ1-1, the full variable domain reads DGGITQSPKYLFRKEGQNVTLSCEQNLNHDAMYWYRQDPGQGLRLIYYSQIVNDFQKGDIAEGYSVSREKKESFPLTVTSAQKNPTAFYLCASTPYAWDRITSEAFFGQGTRLTVV.

The chain links TRBV27 to TRBJ1-2; D is possibly TRBD1 (5 bases). Trimming removed 6 bases at V and 4 bases at J, with 18 bases between. Germline V gene data show CDR1 as MNHEY and CDR2 as SMNVEV (reference sequence). The CDR3 is made up of 15 amino acids. The CDR3 is CASRFTRGGGYGYTF. Here the CDR3 DNA reads TGTGCCAGCAGATTTACAAGGGGCGGGGGCTATGGCTACACCTTC.

A note on this clone: Mismatch with germline at one junction end may stem from a read error. The chain is built from TRBV5-1 and TRBJ2-7; 13 positions match TRBD2. The CDR3 extends over 15 amino acids. Germline CDR1 reads SGHRS; CDR2 reads YFSETQ. The CDR3, as DNA: TGCGCCAGCAGGTTGGGGACTAGCGGGACGGTCGAGCAGTACTTC. Translated, it gives CASRLGTSGTVEQYF. Based on the CDR3 plus reference TRBV5-1 and TRBJ2-7, the full variable domain is KAGVTQTPRYLIKTRGQQVTLSCSPISGHRSVSWYQQTPGQGLQFLFEYFSETQRNKGNFPGRFSGRQFSNSRSEMNVSTLELGDSALYLCASRLGTSGTVEQYFGPGTRLTVT.

This clone was observed a single time. V and J are TRBV4-3 and TRBJ1-1; D perhaps matches TRBD1 (5 bases). V lost 0 bases and J 4 bases, leaving 15 bases between the germline ends. This CDR3 comprises 16 residues. Germline loops: CDR1 LGHNA, CDR2 YSLEER. The CDR3 sequence is CASSQDLGVMGTEAFF. The CDR3 DNA is TGCGCCAGCAGCCAAGATTTAGGGGTGATGGGCACTGAAGCTTTCTTT.

The CDR3 bases are TGTGCCACCAGCAGAGAGCTGGGGCTACGGGCCTATGGCTACACCTTC. Encoded protein: CATSRELGLRAYGYTF. The rearrangement joins TRBV15 to TRBJ1-2, with a weak D call TRBD1 (5 bases). Trimming left V 0 bases short and J 4 bases short, with 15 bases between. Per germline, CDR1 LNHNV and CDR2 YYDKDF (reference sequence). The CDR3 has 16 residues.

This rearrangement joins TRBV19 to TRBJ1-3; 9 bases map to TRBD1. V lost 5 bases, J lost 1 base, and 3 bases stayed unmatched. This CDR3 region has 15 residues. CDR1 LNHDA and CDR2 SQIVND come from the germline V gene (reference sequence). CDR3 residues: CASSPGQGSGNTIYF. The DNA for the CDR3 is TGTGCCAGTAGTCCGGGACAGGGATCTGGAAACACCATATATTTT.

The chain combines TRBV3-1 (or the pseudogene TRBV3-2) with TRBJ2-5; possibly TRBD1 for D (6 bases). The V end lost 1 base, the J end lost 1 base, and 13 bases lay between the germline ends. The CDR3 length is 16 residues. Germline V gene lookup returns CDR1 LGHDT and CDR2 YNNKEL (reference sequence). In DNA, the CDR3 is TGTGCCAGCAGCCAAGCTCGGACAGCTCTCCAAGAGACCCAGTACTTC. The encoded protein is CASSQARTALQETQYF.

The V call is TRBV6-5, the J call TRBJ1-1; 10 nucleotides align to TRBD1. CDR3 size: 15 residues. J lost 4 bases, V lost 2 bases, and 4 bases had no gene match. Germline assignment: CDR1 MNHEY and CDR2 SVGAGI. The CDR3 protein is CASSYGTGEATEAFF. The CDR3 DNA sequence: TGTGCCAGCAGTTACGGGACAGGGGAAGCCACTGAAGCTTTCTTT.

The chain has TRBV9 and TRBJ2-7; D might be TRBD2 (6 bases). The CDR3 loop spans 14 amino acids. Trimming took off 5 bases at V and 7 bases at J, with 19 bases between the two ends. Germline CDR1 reads SGDLS; CDR2 reads YYNGEE. CDR3 sequence (DNA): TGTGCCAGCAGTCCGGGACTTAGTACGATAGAGCAGTACTTC. Protein sequence: CASSPGLSTIEQYF.

This clone was detected a few times. The V and J genes are TRBV24-1 and TRBJ2-2, with 10 bases aligning to TRBD1. The V segment lost 7 bases and the J segment 7 bases; nucleotides outside the gene matches: 8. Per germline, CDR1 KGHDR and CDR2 SFDVKD. The CDR3 runs 15 residues. The CDR3 DNA reads as TGTGCCACCAGAGCCGGGACAGGGGATGTCGGGGAGCTGTTTTTT. Protein product: CATRAGTGDVGELFF.

The V call is TRBV4-1, the J call TRBJ2-2; 7 bases map to TRBD2. Germline CDR1 is MGHRA and CDR2 is YSYEKL. The CDR3 has 15 amino acids. With V trimmed by 2 bases and J by 6 bases, 6 bases remained unmatched. This CDR3 is CASSQPRLAPGELFF. CDR3 DNA sequence: TGCGCCAGCAGCCAACCTCGACTAGCCCCCGGGGAGCTGTTTTTT.

J is TRBJ2-5 and V is TRBV4-2; 8 bases are shared with TRBD2. Unmatched junction bases numbered 15, after V lost 4 bases and J lost 11 bases. Germline V gene sequence: CDR1 LGHNA, CDR2 YNFKEQ. There are 15 residues in the CDR3. The CDR3 nucleotides are TGTGCCAGCAGCCCGGGGGGACTAGGCTCTCGGGAGCAGTACTTC. It encodes CASSPGGLGSREQYF.

J is TRBJ1-2 and V is TRBV6-4; D is possibly TRBD1 (5 bases). This CDR3 comprises 16 residues. Germline CDR1 is MRHNA and CDR2 is SNTAGT. V lost 0 bases to trimming and J lost 7 bases, with 18 bases between them. The CDR3 is CASSDSREGAIGGYTF. CDR3 bases: TGTGCCAGCAGTGACTCAAGGGAAGGGGCAATTGGTGGCTACACCTTC.

This sequence joins TRBV4-3 and TRBJ1-3, with D uncertain. CDR3 length: 17 residues. The V end lost 0 bases, the J end lost 0 bases, and 12 bases lay between the germline ends. The germline gives CDR1 LGHNA, CDR2 YSLEER. The DNA for the CDR3 is TGCGCCAGCAGCCAAGAGTATTCTGAGGGCTCTGGAAACACCATATATTTT. It specifies CASSQEYSEGSGNTIYF.

V and J are TRBV6-2 or TRBV6-3 and TRBJ1-1; D is ambiguous. The CDR3 runs to 12 residues. Germline lookup yields CDR1 MNHEY and CDR2 SVGEGT. Trimming pared 3 bases from V and 4 bases from J, leaving 6 bases between. The CDR3 region has the DNA TGTGCCAGCAGTTATCTGAGCACTGAAGCTTTCTTT. Amino acids: CASSYLSTEAFF.

The chain links TRBV2 to TRBJ1-6; 9 bases are a match to TRBD1. Looked up from germline, CDR1 is SNHLY and CDR2 is FYNNEI. The junction had 7 bases not matched to a gene; V was cut back by 6 bases and J by 7 bases. CDR3 length equals 15 residues. CDR3 sequence (DNA): TGTGCCAGCAGAGATGGGACAGGGAACAATTCACCCCTCCACTTT. This codes for CASRDGTGNNSPLHF. Full variable domain (remainder filled in from reference TRBV2 and TRBJ1-6): EPEVTQTPSHQVTQMGQEVILRCVPISNHLYFYWYRQILGQKVEFLVSFYNNEISEKSEIFDDQFSVERPDGSNFTLKIRSTKLEDSAMYFCASRDGTGNNSPLHFGNGTRLTVT.

This chain links TRBV11-3 with TRBJ2-2, with a possible D match to TRBD2 (7 bases). This CDR3 comprises 15 residues. V dropped 6 bases and J dropped 3 bases, with 14 bases sitting between them. The V gene's germline CDR1 is SGHNT and CDR2 YENEEA. As DNA, the CDR3 is TGTGCCAGCAGAAATGGGGGGGCCGACACCGGGGAGCTGTTTTTT. It codes for CASRNGGADTGELFF.

This chain connects TRBV5-1 to TRBJ2-7, with D possibly being TRBD2 (5 bases). CDR1 and CDR2 from the germline V gene are SGHRS and YFSETQ. Deletions cut 0 bases from V and 5 bases from J, with 12 bases between. CDR3 size: 14 residues. The CDR3 loop reads CASSLGAVEDEQYV. DNA of the CDR3: TGCGCCAGCAGCTTGGGGGCAGTGGAGGACGAGCAGTACGTC.

This chain joins TRBV7-9 and TRBJ2-4; 9 bases fit TRBD1. In germline, CDR1 is SEHNR, CDR2 FQNEAQ (reference sequence). V lost 5 bases to trimming and J lost 9 bases; unmatched junction nucleotides: 11. The CDR3 totals 15 residues. The CDR3 DNA follows: TGTGCCAGCAGCCCCATAATGGGACAGGGAACCATTCAGTACTTC. This gives the protein CASSPIMGQGTIQYF. Using reference TRBV7-9 and TRBJ2-4 for the parts outside the CDR3, the full variable domain is DTGVSQNPRHKITKRGQNVTFRCDPISEHNRLYWYRQTLGQGPEFLTYFQNEAQLEKSRLLSDRFSAERPKGSFSTLEIQRTEQGDSAMYLCASSPIMGQGTIQYFGAGTRLSVL.

The count of this clone is one. The chain uses TRBV11-2 and TRBJ2-4; D ambiguous. The germline V and J ends were trimmed by 5 bases and 0 bases, with 8 bases remaining between them. This CDR3 spans 14 amino acids. CDR1 is SGHAT and CDR2 is FQNNGV in the germline V gene. This CDR3 is CASSLYLAKNIQYF. The CDR3 DNA is TGTGCCAGCAGCCTTTATTTAGCCAAAAACATTCAGTACTTC.

V and J are TRBV28 and TRBJ1-1; weak D call: TRBD1 (5 bases). In germline, CDR1 is MDHEN, CDR2 SYDVKM. The CDR3 has 17 residues. V lost 3 bases to trimming and J lost 3 bases, with 20 bases between them. CDR3 residues: CASSFWGNGIGDTEAFF. The CDR3 region has the DNA TGTGCCAGCAGTTTTTGGGGCAATGGGATAGGGGACACTGAAGCTTTCTTT. The full variable domain, in which reference TRBV28 and TRBJ1-1 provide the parts outside the CDR3, is DVKVTQSSRYLVKRTGEKVFLECVQDMDHENMFWYRQDPGLGLRLIYFSYDVKMKEKGDIPEGYSVSREKKERFSLILESASTNQTSMYLCASSFWGNGIGDTEAFFGQGTRLTVV.

The chain carries TRBV28 and TRBJ2-5, with a possible D match to TRBD2 (7 bases). This CDR3 has 20 residues. Deletions cut 6 bases from V and 1 base from J, with 30 bases between. Germline V gives CDR1 MDHEN, CDR2 SYDVKM. The CDR3 protein is CASSPLSWGGGIKSQETQYF. The CDR3 DNA follows: TGTGCCAGCAGCCCGTTGAGTTGGGGAGGGGGGATAAAGTCCCAAGAGACCCAGTACTTC.

This clone came up once. The chain is built from TRBV19 and TRBJ1-2; D not certain. The length of the CDR3 is 13 residues. Germline V gene data show CDR1 as LNHDA and CDR2 as SQIVND (reference sequence). V dropped 4 bases and J dropped 8 bases, with 14 bases sitting between them. CDR3: CASSTSRRSGYTF. CDR3 in DNA: TGTGCCAGTAGTACATCTCGCCGGTCCGGCTACACCTTC.

The chain joins TRBV5-1 to TRBJ2-6, with D maybe TRBD1 (5 bases). CDR1 SGHRS and CDR2 YFSETQ come from the germline V gene. This CDR3 has 17 residues. Trimming removed 0 bases at V and 0 bases at J, with 10 bases between. The DNA of the CDR3 is TGCGCCAGCAGCTTGGTATACCAGGGCTCTGGGGCCAACGTCCTGACTTTC. It translates to CASSLVYQGSGANVLTF.